The clone carrying this TCR beta chain was observed at least ten times. Its antigen is undetermined. This entry comes from a study of spatial heterogeneity in lung cancer. Background on the study: Beta-chain sequences consistently outnumbered alpha-chain sequences in detection. Within raw reads, each unique TCR and UMI combination appeared on average more than ten times.

The CDR3 runs to 14 residues. The germline CDR1 and CDR2 sequences are KGHSH and LQKENI. The germline V and J ends were trimmed by 2 bases and 4 bases, with 8 bases remaining between them. Overall study findings and caveats: Blood contained ubiquitous expanded tumor TCRs more at resection than at follow-up.

As to time point: sample taken at primary tumor resection. Researchers sequenced whole RNA taken from tumor, nontumor lung or frozen PBMC without sorting. The donors, fewer than 90 patients with untreated early-stage non-small cell lung cancer, provided the samples. MiXCR was run by TCRdb on the 5' RACE reads, yielding one entry per CDR3 protein. The table includes approximately 52,000 distinct CDR3 sequences, approximately 5.7% detected once. The chain uses TRBV18 and TRBJ2-2; D remains ambiguous. This sequence originates from a male donor with early-stage non-small cell lung cancer. The sample consisted of PBMCs, taken at surgery. CDR3 in DNA: TGTGCCAGCTCACCAGAGTACGGCACCGGGGAGCTGTTTTTT. This codes for CASSPEYGTGELFF.